This TCR beta chain is drawn from a study of naive and memory T cell subsets. Study-level results: Both skin biopsy types reportedly yielded TCRs, tuberculin sites far more.

This clonotype has a count of ten or more. Antigen unknown. V dropped 7 bases and J dropped 3; count of bases not matched to a gene: 3. The CDR3 consists of 12 residues. Germline V gene lookup returns CDR1 DFQATT and CDR2 SNEGSKA (reference sequence). Ligated cDNA underwent four rounds of PCR with nested alpha and beta constant region primers and SP2. For blood and skin samples, reverse transcription used TCR alpha and beta constant primers. TCRdb re-derived calls from the UMI-ligation and nested PCR reads in MiXCR, one entry per CDR3 protein. The table shows 20,000 to 25,000 distinct CDR3 sequences, with around 6% occurring only once. Regarding treatment: skin biopsy from PPD injection site in Mantoux-positive individual. The library had UMIs added by 3' ligation of an oligonucleotide to TCR cDNA. Tuberculin skin test biopsies were taken where PPD was injected in Mantoux-positive people. Input was about 1 to 1,100 ng of DNase-treated total RNA without cell sorting.

This sequence joins TRBV20-1 and TRBJ2-1; TRBD2 agrees at 7 bases. The source was skin, collected from a tuberculin skin test site. This receptor was taken from an adult in good health. CDR3 DNA: TGCAGTGGAGGGACTAACTACAATGAGCAGTTCTTC. Residues: CSGGTNYNEQFF.